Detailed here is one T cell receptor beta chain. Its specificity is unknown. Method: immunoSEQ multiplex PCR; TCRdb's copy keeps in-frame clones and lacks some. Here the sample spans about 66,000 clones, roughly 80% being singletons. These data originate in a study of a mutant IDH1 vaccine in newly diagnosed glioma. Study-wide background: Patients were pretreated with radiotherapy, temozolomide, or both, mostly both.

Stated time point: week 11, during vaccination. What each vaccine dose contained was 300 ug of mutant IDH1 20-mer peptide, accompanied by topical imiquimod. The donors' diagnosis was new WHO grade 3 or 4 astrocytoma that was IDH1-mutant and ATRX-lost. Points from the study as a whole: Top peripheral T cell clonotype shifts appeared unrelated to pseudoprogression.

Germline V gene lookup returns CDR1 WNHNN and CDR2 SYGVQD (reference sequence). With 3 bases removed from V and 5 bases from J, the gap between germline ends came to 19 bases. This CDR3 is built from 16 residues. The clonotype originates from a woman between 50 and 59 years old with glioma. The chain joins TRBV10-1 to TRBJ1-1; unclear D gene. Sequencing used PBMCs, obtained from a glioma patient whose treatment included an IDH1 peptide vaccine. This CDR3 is CASSENSLTGGTEAFF. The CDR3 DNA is TGCGCCAGCAGTGAAAATAGTCTAACGGGAGGGACTGAAGCTTTCTTT.